The clone carrying this T cell receptor beta chain was detected once. With V trimmed by 5 bases and J by 7 bases, 10 bases remained unmatched. Germline-derived CDR1 and CDR2 are MGHRA and YSYEKL. CDR3 length: 15 residues. In the original workflow: Filtering was not the same, since immunoSEQ gave junction-only sequences without quality scores. Clones were read by immunoSEQ multiplex PCR, and TCRdb kept only the in-frame ones, dropping some. The DNA gave D and trimming, while V, J and clone size come from that table. The sample lists around 700,000 clones; approximately 75% were seen once. This entry comes from a study of shared clonotypes between healthy human individuals. The study separated CD4+ cells into CD45RA+ naive and CD45RA-negative memory subsets.

This clonotype was obtained from a woman in her 30s in good health. Sequencing was carried out using memory CD4+ T cells sorted from blood. Subset in this sample: CD45RA-negative fraction. This chain connects TRBV4-1 to TRBJ2-1, with TRBD2 matching 8 bases. This chain's CDR3 is CASSTGGGRQNEQFF. The CDR3 DNA is TGCGCCAGCAGCACGGGGGGCGGGAGGCAAAATGAGCAGTTCTTC.